Shown below are 8 T cell receptor beta chains from a single sample sequenced in a study of CD8+CD57+ T cells in acquired aplastic anemia. Patients chosen for sequencing had shown CD8+CD57+ cell expansion by flow cytometry. The template for TCR beta VDJ and CDR3 sequence profiling was genomic DNA. In TCRdb, the reads were re-called with MiXCR into one record per CDR3 protein. The table lists about 180,000 distinct CDR3 sequences, roughly 65% of them singletons. The sample taken for sequencing was sorted CD4+, CD8+, or CD8+CD57+ T cells (not recorded which) from PBMCs. Receptors originate from a human donor with aplastic anemia.

The gene calls are TRBV9 and TRBJ2-7; D may be TRBD1 (7 bases). Germline V gene data show CDR1 as SGDLS and CDR2 as YYNGEE. The CDR3 contains 15 residues. Trimming removed 4 bases at V and 3 bases at J, with 17 bases between. DNA for the CDR3: TGTGCCAGCAGCTCGGGGGACAGCTCTAGCTACGAGCAGTACTTC. Translated: CASSSGDSSSYEQYF.

V gene TRBV24-1 combines with J gene TRBJ1-1; a possible D gene is TRBD1 (6 bases). The V and J ends lost 4 bases and 7 bases respectively, with 9 bases between them. Germline assignment: CDR1 KGHDR and CDR2 SFDVKD. This CDR3 spans 12 amino acids. CDR3 region: CATSEGGDEAFF. The CDR3 DNA follows: TGTGCCACCAGTGAGGGGGGCGATGAAGCTTTCTTT.

This clonotype showed up many times. The gene calls are TRBV12-3 or TRBV12-4 and TRBJ2-5, with 9 bases aligning to TRBD1. The CDR3 contains 15 residues. V was pared by 7 bases and J by 2 bases, with 8 bases of the junction left unmatched. The CDR3 spells CASKGTGRFQETQYF. As DNA, the CDR3 is TGTGCCAGCAAAGGGACAGGGAGATTTCAAGAGACCCAGTACTTC.

V gene TRBV25-1 combines with J gene TRBJ2-5; 10 bases line up with TRBD2. Trimming removed 4 bases from V and 0 bases from J; junction bases left unmatched: 5. Germline V gives CDR1 MGHDK, CDR2 SYGVNS. The CDR3 totals 16 residues. CDR3 amino acids: CASSGGLAANQETQYF. CDR3 DNA: TGTGCCAGCAGTGGAGGACTAGCGGCTAACCAAGAGACCCAGTACTTC.

The V and J genes are TRBV7-2 and TRBJ2-1; perhaps TRBD1 as D (6 bases). Germline V lookup: CDR1 SGHTA, CDR2 FQGNSA. Trimming cost V 2 bases and J 7 bases, with 18 bases left between them. The CDR3 spans 16 residues. The DNA for the CDR3 is TGTGCCAGCAGCTTATCAGGGGCAGATTGGGGGAATGAGCAGTTCTTC. Translating gives CASSLSGADWGNEQFF.

The genes are TRBV9 and TRBJ1-1; possible D gene TRBD1, 6 bases. This CDR3 spans 13 amino acids. Germline V gene lookup returns CDR1 SGDLS and CDR2 YYNGEE. V lost 4 bases and J lost 5, with 12 bases in between. CDR3 nucleotide sequence: TGTGCCAGCAGCATCACAGGGATTACTGAAGCTTTCTTT. Residues: CASSITGITEAFF.

This clonotype was seen repeatedly, ten times or more. The V and J genes are TRBV5-1 and TRBJ2-7, with a weak D call TRBD2 (7 bases). The CDR3 extends over 13 amino acids. The V end lost 4 bases, the J end lost 7 bases, and 15 bases lay between the germline ends. Germline-derived CDR1 and CDR2 are SGHRS and YFSETQ. CDR3 in DNA: TGCGCCAGCAGCCTGGGCGGGGGCGGGGAGCAGTACTTC. Amino acids: CASSLGGGGEQYF.

This chain's CDR3 is CASSLVDRETDTQYF. The CDR3 region has the DNA TGTGCCAGCAGCTTAGTGGACAGGGAGACAGATACGCAGTATTTT. The chain links TRBV11-2 to TRBJ2-3; the match to TRBD1 covers 8 bases. V shed 1 base, J shed 3 bases, and the junction held 3 bases outside the gene matches. Germline CDR1 reads SGHAT; CDR2 reads FQNNGV. The CDR3 is made up of 15 amino acids.